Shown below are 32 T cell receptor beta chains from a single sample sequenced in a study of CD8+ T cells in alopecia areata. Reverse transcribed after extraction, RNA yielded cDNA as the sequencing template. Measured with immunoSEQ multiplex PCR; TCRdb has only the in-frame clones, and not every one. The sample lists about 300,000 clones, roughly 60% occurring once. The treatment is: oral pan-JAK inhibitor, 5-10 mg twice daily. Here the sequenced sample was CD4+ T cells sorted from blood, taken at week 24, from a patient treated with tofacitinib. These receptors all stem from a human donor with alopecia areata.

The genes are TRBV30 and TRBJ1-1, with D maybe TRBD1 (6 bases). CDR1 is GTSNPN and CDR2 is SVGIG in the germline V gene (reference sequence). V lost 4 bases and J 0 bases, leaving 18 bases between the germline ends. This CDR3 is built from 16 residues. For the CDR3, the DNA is TGTGCCTGGATGGGCGGGGGCCGCATAATGAACACTGAAGCTTTCTTT. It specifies CAWMGGGRIMNTEAFF.

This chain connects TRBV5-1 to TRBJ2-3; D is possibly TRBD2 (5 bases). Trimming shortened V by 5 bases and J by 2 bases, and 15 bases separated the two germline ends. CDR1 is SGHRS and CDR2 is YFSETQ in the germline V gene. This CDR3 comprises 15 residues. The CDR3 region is CASSSSGGSTDTQYF. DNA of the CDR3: TGCGCCAGCAGTTCCAGTGGAGGCTCCACAGATACGCAGTATTTT.

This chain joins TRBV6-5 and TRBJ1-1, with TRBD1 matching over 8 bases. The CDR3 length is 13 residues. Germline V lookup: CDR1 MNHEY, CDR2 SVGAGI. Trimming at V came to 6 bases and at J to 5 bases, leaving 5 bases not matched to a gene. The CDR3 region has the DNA TGTGCCAGCAGGAGCTACAGGGGGACTGAAGCTTTCTTT. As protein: CASRSYRGTEAFF.

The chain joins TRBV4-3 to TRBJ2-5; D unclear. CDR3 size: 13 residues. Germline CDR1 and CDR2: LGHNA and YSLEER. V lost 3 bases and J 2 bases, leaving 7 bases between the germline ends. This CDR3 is CASSQVEQETQYF. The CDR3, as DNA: TGCGCCAGCAGCCAGGTGGAACAAGAGACCCAGTACTTC.

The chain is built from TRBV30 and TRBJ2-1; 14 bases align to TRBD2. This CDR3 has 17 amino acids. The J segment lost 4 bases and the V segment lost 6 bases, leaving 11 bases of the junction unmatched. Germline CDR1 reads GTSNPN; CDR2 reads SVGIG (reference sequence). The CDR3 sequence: CACLTTGLAGGYNEQFF. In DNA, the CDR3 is TGTGCCTGCCTCACCACCGGACTAGCGGGGGGTTACAATGAGCAGTTCTTC.

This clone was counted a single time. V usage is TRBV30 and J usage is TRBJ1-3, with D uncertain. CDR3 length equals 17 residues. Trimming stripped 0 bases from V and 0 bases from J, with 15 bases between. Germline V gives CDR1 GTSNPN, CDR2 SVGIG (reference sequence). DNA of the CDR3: TGTGCCTGGAGTGTATATCGGGAGATCAGCTCTGGAAACACCATATATTTT. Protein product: CAWSVYREISSGNTIYF.

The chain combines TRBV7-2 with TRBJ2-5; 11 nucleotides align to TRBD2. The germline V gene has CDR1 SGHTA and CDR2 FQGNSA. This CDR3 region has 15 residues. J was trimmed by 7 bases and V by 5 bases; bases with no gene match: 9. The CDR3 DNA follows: TGTGCCAGCAGCCCCTCTAGCGGGGGGCGTGGGACCCAGTACTTC. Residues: CASSPSSGGRGTQYF.

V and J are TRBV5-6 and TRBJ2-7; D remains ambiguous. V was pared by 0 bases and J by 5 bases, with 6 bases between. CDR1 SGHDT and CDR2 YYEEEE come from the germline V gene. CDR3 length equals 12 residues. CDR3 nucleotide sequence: TGTGCCAGCAGCTTGGACGCGCACGAGCAGTACTTC. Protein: CASSLDAHEQYF.

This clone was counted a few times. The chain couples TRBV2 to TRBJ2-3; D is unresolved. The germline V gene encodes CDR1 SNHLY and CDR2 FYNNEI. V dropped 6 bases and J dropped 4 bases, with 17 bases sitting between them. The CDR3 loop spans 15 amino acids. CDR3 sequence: CASSSLWRVADTQYF. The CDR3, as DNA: TGTGCCAGCAGCTCTCTGTGGCGTGTCGCAGATACGCAGTATTTT.

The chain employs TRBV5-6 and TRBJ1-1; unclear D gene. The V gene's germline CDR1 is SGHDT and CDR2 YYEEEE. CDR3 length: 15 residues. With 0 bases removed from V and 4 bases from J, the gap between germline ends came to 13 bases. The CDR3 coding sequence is TGTGCCAGCAGCTTGGGGGGTCAACCCGTCACTGAAGCTTTCTTT. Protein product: CASSLGGQPVTEAFF.

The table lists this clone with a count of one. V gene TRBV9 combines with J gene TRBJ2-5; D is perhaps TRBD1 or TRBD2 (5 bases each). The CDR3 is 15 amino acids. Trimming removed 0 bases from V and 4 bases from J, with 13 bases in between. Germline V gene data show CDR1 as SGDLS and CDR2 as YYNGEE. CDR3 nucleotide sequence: TGTGCCAGCAGCGTAGGGAGGACTGGGGGAGAGACCCAGTACTTC. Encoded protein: CASSVGRTGGETQYF.

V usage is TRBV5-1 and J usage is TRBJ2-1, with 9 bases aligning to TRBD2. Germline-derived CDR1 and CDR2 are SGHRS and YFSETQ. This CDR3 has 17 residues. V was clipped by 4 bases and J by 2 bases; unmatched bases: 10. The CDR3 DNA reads TGCGCCAGCAGCCCAACCGCGGGGGGGCGGACCTACAATGAGCAGTTCTTC. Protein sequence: CASSPTAGGRTYNEQFF.

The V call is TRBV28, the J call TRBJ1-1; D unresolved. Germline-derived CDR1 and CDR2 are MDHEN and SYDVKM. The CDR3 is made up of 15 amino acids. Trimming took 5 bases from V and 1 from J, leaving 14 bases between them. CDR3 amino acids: CASSPLWVGNTEAFF. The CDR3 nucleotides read TGTGCCAGCAGTCCCTTATGGGTCGGGAACACTGAAGCTTTCTTT.

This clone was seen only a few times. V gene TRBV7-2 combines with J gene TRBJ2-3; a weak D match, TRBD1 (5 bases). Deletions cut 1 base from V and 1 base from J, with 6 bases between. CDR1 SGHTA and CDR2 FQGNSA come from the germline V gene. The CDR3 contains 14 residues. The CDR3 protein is CASSLGGRTDTQYF. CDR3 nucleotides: TGTGCCAGCAGCTTAGGGGGCCGCACAGATACGCAGTATTTT.

The CDR3 DNA sequence: TGTGCCAGCAGTTTTAGACAGGCGTTCTTCTACGAGCAGTACTTC. Protein sequence: CASSFRQAFFYEQYF. The chain has TRBV6-7 and TRBJ2-7; D might be TRBD1 (6 bases). TRBV6-7 is annotated as an ORF whose role is uncertain. Trimming shortened V by 4 bases and J by 3 bases, and 16 bases separated the two germline ends. CDR3 length: 15 residues.

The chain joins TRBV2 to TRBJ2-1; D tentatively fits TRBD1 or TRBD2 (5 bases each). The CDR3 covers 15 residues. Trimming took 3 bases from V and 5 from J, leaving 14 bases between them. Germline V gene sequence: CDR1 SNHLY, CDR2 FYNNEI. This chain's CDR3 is CASSDGWQGDNEQFF. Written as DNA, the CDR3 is TGTGCCAGCAGTGACGGGTGGCAGGGAGACAATGAGCAGTTCTTC. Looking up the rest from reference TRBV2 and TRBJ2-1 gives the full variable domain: EPEVTQTPSHQVTQMGQEVILRCVPISNHLYFYWYRQILGQKVEFLVSFYNNEISEKSEIFDDQFSVERPDGSNFTLKIRSTKLEDSAMYFCASSDGWQGDNEQFFGPGTRLTVL.

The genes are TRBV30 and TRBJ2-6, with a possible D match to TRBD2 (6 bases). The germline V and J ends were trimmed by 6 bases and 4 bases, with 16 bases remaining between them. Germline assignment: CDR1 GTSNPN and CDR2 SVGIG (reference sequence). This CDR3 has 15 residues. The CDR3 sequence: CACPVGGTGANVLTF. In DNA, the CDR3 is TGTGCCTGTCCCGTGGGGGGTACAGGGGCCAACGTCCTGACTTTC. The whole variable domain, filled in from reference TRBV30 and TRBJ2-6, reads SQTIHQWPATLVQPVGSPLSLECTVEGTSNPNLYWYRQAAGRGLQLLFYSVGIGQISSEVPQNLSASRPQDRQFILSSKKLLLSDSGFYLCACPVGGTGANVLTFGAGSRLTVL.

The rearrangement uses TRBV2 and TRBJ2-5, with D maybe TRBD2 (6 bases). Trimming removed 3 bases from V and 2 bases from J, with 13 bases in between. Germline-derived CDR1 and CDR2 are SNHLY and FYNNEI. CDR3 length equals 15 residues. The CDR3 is CASSDRVGGQETQYF. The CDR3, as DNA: TGTGCCAGCAGTGACAGGGTCGGGGGTCAAGAGACCCAGTACTTC. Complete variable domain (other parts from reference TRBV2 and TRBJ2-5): EPEVTQTPSHQVTQMGQEVILRCVPISNHLYFYWYRQILGQKVEFLVSFYNNEISEKSEIFDDQFSVERPDGSNFTLKIRSTKLEDSAMYFCASSDRVGGQETQYFGPGTRLLVL.

In nucleotides, the CDR3 is TGTGCCAGCAGCGTTAGCGTCCGCTCCTACAATGAGCAGTTCTTC. Translated, it gives CASSVSVRSYNEQFF. This sequence joins TRBV9 and TRBJ2-1, with D possibly being TRBD2 (5 bases). Between the trimmed V and J ends, which lost 2 bases and 0 bases, there was a span of 9 bases. The CDR3 has 15 residues. Germline V gene data show CDR1 as SGDLS and CDR2 as YYNGEE.

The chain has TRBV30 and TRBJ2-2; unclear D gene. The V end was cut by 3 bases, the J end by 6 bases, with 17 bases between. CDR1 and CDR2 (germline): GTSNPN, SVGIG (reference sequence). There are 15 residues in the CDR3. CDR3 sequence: CAWRVPPPGPGELFF. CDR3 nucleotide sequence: TGTGCCTGGAGAGTTCCTCCTCCAGGACCCGGGGAGCTGTTTTTT.

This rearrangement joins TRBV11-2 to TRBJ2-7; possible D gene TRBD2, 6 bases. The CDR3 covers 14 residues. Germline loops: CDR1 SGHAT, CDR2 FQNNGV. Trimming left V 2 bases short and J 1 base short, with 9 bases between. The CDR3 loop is CASSLWGTSYEQYF. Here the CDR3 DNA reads TGTGCCAGCAGCTTATGGGGGACTTCCTACGAGCAGTACTTC. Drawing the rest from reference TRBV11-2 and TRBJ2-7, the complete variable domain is EAGVAQSPRYKIIEKRQSVAFWCNPISGHATLYWYQQILGQGPKLLIQFQNNGVVDDSQLPKDRFSAERLKGVDSTLKIQPAKLEDSAVYLCASSLWGTSYEQYFGPGTRLTVT.

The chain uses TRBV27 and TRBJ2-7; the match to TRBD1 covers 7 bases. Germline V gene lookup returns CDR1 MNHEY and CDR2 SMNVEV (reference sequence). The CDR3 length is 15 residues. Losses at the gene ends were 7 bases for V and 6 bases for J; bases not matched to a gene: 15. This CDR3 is CASTPQGIVGSEQYF. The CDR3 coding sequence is TGTGCCAGCACACCACAGGGGATAGTTGGCTCCGAGCAGTACTTC.

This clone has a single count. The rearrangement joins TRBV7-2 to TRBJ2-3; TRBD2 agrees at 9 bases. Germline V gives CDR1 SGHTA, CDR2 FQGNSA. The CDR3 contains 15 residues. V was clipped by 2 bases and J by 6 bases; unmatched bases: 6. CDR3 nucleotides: TGTGCCAGCAGCTTATATGGCGGGGGGGCGGATACGCAGTATTTT. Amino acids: CASSLYGGGADTQYF.

The CDR3 nucleotides read TGTGCCAGCAGTGCACAACCCCAGGGGGCTAGGGGCAATCAGCCCCAGCATTTT. Encoded protein: CASSAQPQGARGNQPQHF. The genes are TRBV6-1 and TRBJ1-5, with TRBD1 matching 8 bases. The CDR3 contains 18 residues. CDR1 and CDR2 from the germline V gene are MNHNS and SASEGT. The V gene end was trimmed by 4 bases and the J gene end by 2 bases; junction bases not matched to a gene: 13.

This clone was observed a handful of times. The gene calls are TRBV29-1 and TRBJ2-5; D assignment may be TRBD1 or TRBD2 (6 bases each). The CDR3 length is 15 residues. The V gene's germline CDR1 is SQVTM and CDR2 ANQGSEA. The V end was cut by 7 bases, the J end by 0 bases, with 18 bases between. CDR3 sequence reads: CSDSRGGGNQETQYF. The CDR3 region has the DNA TGCAGCGACTCCAGGGGCGGCGGGAACCAAGAGACCCAGTACTTC.

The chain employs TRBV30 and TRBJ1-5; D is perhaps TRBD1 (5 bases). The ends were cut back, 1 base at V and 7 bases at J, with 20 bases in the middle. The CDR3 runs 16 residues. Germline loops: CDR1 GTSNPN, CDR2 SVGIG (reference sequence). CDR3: CAWSGQTFRGIQPQHF. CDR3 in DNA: TGTGCCTGGAGTGGCCAAACATTCCGGGGGATCCAGCCCCAGCATTTT. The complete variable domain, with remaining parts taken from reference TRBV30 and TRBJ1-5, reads SQTIHQWPATLVQPVGSPLSLECTVEGTSNPNLYWYRQAAGRGLQLLFYSVGIGQISSEVPQNLSASRPQDRQFILSSKKLLLSDSGFYLCAWSGQTFRGIQPQHFGDGTRLSIL.

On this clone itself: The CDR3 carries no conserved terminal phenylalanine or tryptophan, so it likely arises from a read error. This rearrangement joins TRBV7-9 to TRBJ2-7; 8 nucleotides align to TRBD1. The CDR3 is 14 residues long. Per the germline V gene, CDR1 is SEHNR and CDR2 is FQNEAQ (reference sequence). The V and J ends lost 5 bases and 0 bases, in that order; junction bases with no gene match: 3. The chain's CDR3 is CASSRTGGSYEQYL. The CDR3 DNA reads TGTGCCAGCAGCCGCACAGGGGGCTCCTACGAGCAGTACCTC.

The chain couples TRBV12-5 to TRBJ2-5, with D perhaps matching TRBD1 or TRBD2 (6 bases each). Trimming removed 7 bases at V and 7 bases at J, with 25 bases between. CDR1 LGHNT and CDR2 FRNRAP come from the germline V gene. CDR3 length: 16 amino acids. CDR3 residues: CASAPRGPRQMGTQYF. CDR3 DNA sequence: TGTGCTAGTGCCCCTCGGGGGCCCCGACAAATGGGGACCCAGTACTTC.

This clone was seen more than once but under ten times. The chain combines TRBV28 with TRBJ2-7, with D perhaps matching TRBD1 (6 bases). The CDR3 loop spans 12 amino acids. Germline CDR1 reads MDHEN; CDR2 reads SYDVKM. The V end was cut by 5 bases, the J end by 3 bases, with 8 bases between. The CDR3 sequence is CASSPDSYEQYF. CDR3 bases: TGTGCCAGCAGTCCGGACAGCTACGAGCAGTACTTC.

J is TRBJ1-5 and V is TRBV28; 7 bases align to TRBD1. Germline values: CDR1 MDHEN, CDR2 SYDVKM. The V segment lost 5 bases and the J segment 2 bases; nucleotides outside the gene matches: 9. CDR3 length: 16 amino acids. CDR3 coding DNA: TGTGCCAGCAGTCTACGACAGGGAAGGGGCAATCAGCCCCAGCATTTT. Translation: CASSLRQGRGNQPQHF.

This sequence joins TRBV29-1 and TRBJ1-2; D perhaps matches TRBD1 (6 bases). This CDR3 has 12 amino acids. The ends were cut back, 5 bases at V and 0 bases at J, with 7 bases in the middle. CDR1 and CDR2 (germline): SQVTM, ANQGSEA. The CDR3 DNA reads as TGCAGCGTTCAGGGGACTAACTATGGCTACACCTTC. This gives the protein CSVQGTNYGYTF.

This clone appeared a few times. The DNA of the CDR3 is TGTGCCTGGTCCTCGGGGGGGGCTAGCGAAGAGACCCAGTACTTC. Encoded protein: CAWSSGGASEETQYF. This rearrangement joins TRBV30 to TRBJ2-5, with 8 bases fitting TRBD2. The length of the CDR3 is 15 residues. Germline V lookup: CDR1 GTSNPN, CDR2 SVGIG (reference sequence). With 5 bases clipped from V and 3 bases from J, the junction kept 11 bases outside the gene matches.